This T cell receptor beta chain was captured by sequencing in a study of monozygotic twins with cystic fibrosis. On the study more broadly: Around 3 micrograms of fragmented DNA underwent roughly 16 PCR cycles for library preparation.

A remark on this clone: Its cognate antigen is unknown.

Some clones are missing from TCRdb's copy, which holds only in-frame ones; the method was immunoSEQ multiplex PCR. Of fewer than 20,000 clones in the sample, around 96% are singletons; the top ten hold about 0.6%. Trimming removed 1 base at V and 2 bases at J, with 20 bases between. The CDR3 length is 18 residues. Germline V CDR1 and CDR2: WNHNN, SYGVQD (reference sequence). Study results and caveats: Unrelated CF individuals shared fewer identical clonotypes than monozygotic CF twins.

This chain links TRBV10-1 with TRBJ1-2; D is unresolved. The TCR comes from a girl aged 2 to 10 with cystic fibrosis. The source material was blood. The CDR3: CASSEYTTGKPGNYGYTF. CDR3 bases: TGCGCCAGCAGTGAGTACACGACCGGGAAACCGGGCAACTATGGCTACACCTTC.